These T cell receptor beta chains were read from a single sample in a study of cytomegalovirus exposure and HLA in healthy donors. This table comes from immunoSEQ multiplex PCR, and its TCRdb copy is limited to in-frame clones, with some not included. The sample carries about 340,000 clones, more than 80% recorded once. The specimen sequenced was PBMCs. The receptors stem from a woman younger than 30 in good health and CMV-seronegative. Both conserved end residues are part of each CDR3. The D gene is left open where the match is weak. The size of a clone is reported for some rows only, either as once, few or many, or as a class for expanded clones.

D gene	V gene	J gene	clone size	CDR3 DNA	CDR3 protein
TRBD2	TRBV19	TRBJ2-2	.	TGTGCCAGTAGTAAGGGACTAGCGGGAGGCCGGGGGACCGGGGAGCTGTTTTTT	CASSKGLAGGRGTGELFF
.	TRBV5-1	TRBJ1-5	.	TGCGCCTACCCGGGGGATCAGCCCCAGCATTTT	CAYPGDQPQHF
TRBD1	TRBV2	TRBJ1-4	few	TGTGCCAGCAGTAGGGACAGGGGGGAACTGTTTTTT	CASSRDRGELFF
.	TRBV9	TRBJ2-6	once	TGTGCCAGCAGCGCGCCCCCTCGGGACTCCTCGTTCGCCAACGTCCTGACTTTC	CASSAPPRDSSFANVLTF
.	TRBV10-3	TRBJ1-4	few	TGTGCCATCAGTGGGGAGTTACCTAATGAAAAACTGTTTTTT	CAISGELPNEKLFF
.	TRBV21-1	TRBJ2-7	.	TGTGCCAGCAGCAAGAGGGATGGGACCTACGAGCAGTACTTC	CASSKRDGTYEQYF
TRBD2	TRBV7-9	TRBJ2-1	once	TGTGCCAGCAACGGCGGGAGTTCTTACAATGAGCAGTTCTTC	CASNGGSSYNEQFF
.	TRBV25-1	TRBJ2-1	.	TGTGCCAGCGGGGGCACCTACAATGAGCAGTTCTTC	CASGGTYNEQFF
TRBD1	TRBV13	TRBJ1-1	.	TGTGCCAGCAGTTGGAGACAGGGGACACGGGACACTGAAGCTTTCTTT	CASSWRQGTRDTEAFF
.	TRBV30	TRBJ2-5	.	TGTGCCTGGAGTCCCCAAAGGGGCCCGTTGGAGACCCAGTACTTC	CAWSPQRGPLETQYF
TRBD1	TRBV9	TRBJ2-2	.	TGTGCCAGCAGCGTCGGGACAGGGACTTACACCGGGGAGCTGTTTTTT	CASSVGTGTYTGELFF
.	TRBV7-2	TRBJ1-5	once	TGTGCCAGCACCGCGGGCCAAGGGGGTGAGCCCCAGCATTTT	CASTAGQGGEPQHF
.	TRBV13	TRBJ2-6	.	TGTGCCAGCAGCCGTACCGGGGATGCTGGGGCCAACGTCCTGACTTTC	CASSRTGDAGANVLTF
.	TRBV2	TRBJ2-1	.	TGTGCCAGCAGTTCTAATGAGCAGTTCTTC	CASSSNEQFF
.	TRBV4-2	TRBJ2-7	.	TGTGCCAGCAGCCAAGATTCGATAGCGTTAGAGCAGTACTTC	CASSQDSIALEQYF
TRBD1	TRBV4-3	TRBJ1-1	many	TGCGCCAGCAGCCAAGGACCTGGACAGGCGGAGGGGACTGAAGCTTTCTTT	CASSQGPGQAEGTEAFF
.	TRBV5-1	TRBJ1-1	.	TGCGCCAGCAGACCACCAGGGGATACGAACACTGAAGCTTTCTTT	CASRPPGDTNTEAFF
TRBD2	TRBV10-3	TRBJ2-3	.	TGTGCCATCAGTGAGTCGACGGCGGGAGCTCAGGGAGGAACAGATACGCAGTATTTT	CAISESTAGAQGGTDTQYF
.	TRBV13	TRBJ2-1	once	TGTGCCAGCAGCTTCACCTCGGGGACTGGGGGATTCAATGAGCAGTTCTTC	CASSFTSGTGGFNEQFF
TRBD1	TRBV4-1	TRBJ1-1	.	TGCGCCAGCAGCCAAGATCCGGCGGGACAGATGAACACTGAAGCTTTCTTT	CASSQDPAGQMNTEAFF
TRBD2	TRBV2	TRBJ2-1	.	TGTGCCAGGAAATCGAGCGGGACGGTTTCCTACAATGAGCAGTTCTTC	CARKSSGTVSYNEQFF